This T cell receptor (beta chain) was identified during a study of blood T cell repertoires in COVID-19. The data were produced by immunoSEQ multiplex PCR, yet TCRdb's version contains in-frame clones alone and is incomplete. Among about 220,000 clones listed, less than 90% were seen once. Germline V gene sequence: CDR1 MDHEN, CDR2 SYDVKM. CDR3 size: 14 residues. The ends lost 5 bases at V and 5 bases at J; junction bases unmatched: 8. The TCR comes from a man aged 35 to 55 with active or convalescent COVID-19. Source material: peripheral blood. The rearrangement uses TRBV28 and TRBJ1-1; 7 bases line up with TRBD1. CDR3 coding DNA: TGTGCCAGCAGTGGAACAGGGGTACGTACTGAAGCTTTCTTT. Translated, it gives CASSGTGVRTEAFF.